This T cell receptor beta chain appears in the sequencing data of a study of identical twins. Regarding this clonotype: Antigen unknown.

Per the germline V gene, CDR1 is MGHRA and CDR2 is YSYEKL. CDR3 length equals 16 residues. Trimming removed 1 base from V and 7 bases from J; junction bases left unmatched: 10. TCRdb independently ran MiXCR on the 5' RACE reads; one entry per CDR3 protein. The sample has 250,000 or so distinct CDR3 sequences; 6% to 8% are singletons. General study points: For cord blood, abundant beta clonotypes had fewer insertions, unlike memory repertoires, which showed none. Beta out-of-frame sequences showed weaker excess twin sharing.

The same sample was also used in a study of yellow fever vaccine responses in identical twins.

Sequenced sample: CD8+ T cells sorted from blood. The genes are TRBV4-1 and TRBJ2-1, with 7 bases aligning to TRBD2. The sequence derives from a woman between 18 and 29 years old in good health. For the CDR3, the DNA is TGCGCCAGCAGCCAAGCGGCTAGCGGAGTGGGGAATGAGCAGTTCTTC. Residues: CASSQAASGVGNEQFF.